This TCR beta chain was observed in a study of T cell responses to AZD1222 COVID-19 vaccine. Second-dose recipients at about 4 or about 12 weeks were treated as one pooled group. About this clone itself: Its specificity is not known.

The CDR3 is made up of 14 amino acids. The V gene end was trimmed by 4 bases and the J gene end by 5 bases; junction bases not matched to a gene: 4. Germline V lookup: CDR1 SGHDN, CDR2 FVKESK. Overall study findings and caveats: Just five or six AZD1222 recipients were seropositive at baseline.

Sequencing used immunoSEQ multiplex PCR; TCRdb keeps in-frame clones, though not all of them. The profile shows 90,000 to 100,000 clones, 85% to 90% of them singletons. V gene TRBV14 combines with J gene TRBJ2-5; TRBD1 matches at 10 bases. The specimen comprised peripheral blood, sampled 28 days after the second AZD1222 dose. This TCR came from an adult who received the AZD1222 COVID-19 vaccine. This chain's CDR3 is CASSRQGAWETQYF. DNA for the CDR3: TGTGCCAGCAGCCGACAGGGGGCGTGGGAGACCCAGTACTTC.